The entry that follows covers one T cell receptor beta chain sequence. Its target is not known. The CDR3 is made up of 16 amino acids. Germline V gene data show CDR1 as SGHTA and CDR2 as FQGNSA. V lost 7 bases and J lost 0, with 18 bases in between. This sample is part of a study of OX40 agonist ivuxolimab in advanced cancers. Method: immunoSEQ multiplex PCR; TCRdb's copy keeps in-frame clones and lacks some. The sample records just under 85,000 clones, 84% being singletons. Study findings and constraints: Averaged across samples, CD8+ T cells carried more expanded clones than CD4+ did. Nonresponders, in some cases, also had low normalized T-cell clonal expansion.

The chain recombines TRBV7-2 with TRBJ1-2; perhaps TRBD1 as D (6 bases). This sample comprised CD4+ or CD8+ T cells sorted from blood, obtained in a trial of the OX40 agonist ivuxolimab. The clonotype originates from an adult with an advanced solid tumor such as melanoma, head and neck, liver or kidney cancer. This CDR3 reads CASKRPGGSSNYGYTF. The CDR3 DNA sequence: TGTGCCAGCAAAAGGCCCGGGGGCTCCTCTAACTATGGCTACACCTTC.